The TCR beta chain described here comes from a study of shared clonotypes between healthy human individuals. Study-wide findings and caveats: Clonotype sharing among the donors was expected to vary with sequencing depth.

The method was immunoSEQ multiplex PCR; TCRdb's version includes in-frame clones alone and lacks a portion of them. The sample shows 2 million to 2.5 million clones, 90% to 97% of them seen only once. Of note for this clone: The antigen is not known.

CDR3 length: 17 residues. Germline V lookup: CDR1 SGHAT, CDR2 FQNNGV. V lost 1 base to trimming and J lost 5 bases; unmatched junction nucleotides: 7. Sequenced input: naive CD4+ T cells sorted from blood. The subset was: CD45RA+ positively selected. The genes are TRBV11-2 and TRBJ2-3, with TRBD2 matching over 12 bases. The origin of this receptor is a man between 18 and 29 years old in good health. DNA for the CDR3: TGTGCCAGCAGCTTAGTAGCTAGCGGGGGGGCAATAGATACGCAGTATTTT. Its protein product is CASSLVASGGAIDTQYF.